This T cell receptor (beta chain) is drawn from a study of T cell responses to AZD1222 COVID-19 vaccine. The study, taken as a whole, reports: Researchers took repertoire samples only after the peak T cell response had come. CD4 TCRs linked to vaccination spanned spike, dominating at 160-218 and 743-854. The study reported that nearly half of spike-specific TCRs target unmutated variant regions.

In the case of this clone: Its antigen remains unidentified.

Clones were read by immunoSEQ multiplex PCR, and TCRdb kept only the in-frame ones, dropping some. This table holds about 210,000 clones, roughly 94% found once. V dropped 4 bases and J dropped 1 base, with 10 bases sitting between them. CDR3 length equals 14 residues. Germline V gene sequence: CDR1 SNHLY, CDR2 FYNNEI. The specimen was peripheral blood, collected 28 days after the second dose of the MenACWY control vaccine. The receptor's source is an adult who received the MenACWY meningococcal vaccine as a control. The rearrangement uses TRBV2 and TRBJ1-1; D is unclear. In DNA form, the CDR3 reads TGTGCCAGCAGTGCCTACGGGAAGAACACTGAAGCTTTCTTT. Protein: CASSAYGKNTEAFF.